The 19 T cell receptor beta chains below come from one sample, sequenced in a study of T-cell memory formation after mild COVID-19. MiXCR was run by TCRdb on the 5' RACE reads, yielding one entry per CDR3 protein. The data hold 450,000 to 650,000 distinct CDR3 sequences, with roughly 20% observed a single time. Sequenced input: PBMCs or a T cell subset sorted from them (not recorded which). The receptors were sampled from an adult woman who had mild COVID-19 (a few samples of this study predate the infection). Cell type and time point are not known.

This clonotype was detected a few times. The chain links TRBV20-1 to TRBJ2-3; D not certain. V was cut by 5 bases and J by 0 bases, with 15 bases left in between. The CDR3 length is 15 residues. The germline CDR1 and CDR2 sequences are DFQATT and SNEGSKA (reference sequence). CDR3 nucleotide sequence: TGCAGTGCTGATTATGGGGTATCTAGCACAGATACGCAGTATTTT. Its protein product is CSADYGVSSTDTQYF.

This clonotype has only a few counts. CDR3 bases: TGCAGTGCTAGAGATGACAGGGGATACTACGGCGAGCAGTACTTC. Protein sequence: CSARDDRGYYGEQYF. This rearrangement joins TRBV20-1 to TRBJ2-7; 8 bases match TRBD1. Trimming removed 0 bases from V and 6 bases from J; junction bases left unmatched: 10. The CDR3 length is 15 residues. Germline CDR1 DFQATT, CDR2 SNEGSKA (reference sequence).

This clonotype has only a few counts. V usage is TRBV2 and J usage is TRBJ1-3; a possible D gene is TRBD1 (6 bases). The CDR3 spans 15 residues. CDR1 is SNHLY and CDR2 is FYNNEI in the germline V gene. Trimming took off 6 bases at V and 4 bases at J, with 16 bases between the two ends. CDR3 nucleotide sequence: TGTGCCAGCAGCGTAGACAGGTTTACCGGAAACACCATATATTTT. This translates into CASSVDRFTGNTIYF.

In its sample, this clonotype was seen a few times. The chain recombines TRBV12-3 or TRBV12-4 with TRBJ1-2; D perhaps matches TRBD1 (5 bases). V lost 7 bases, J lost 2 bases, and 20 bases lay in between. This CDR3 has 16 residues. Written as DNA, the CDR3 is TGTGCCAGCACCTGGGGTGGGGGTACCCTAAACTATGGCTACACCTTC. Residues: CASTWGGGTLNYGYTF.

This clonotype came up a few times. The CDR3, as DNA: TGCGCCAGCAGCGTGACTAGCGGAGCATACAATGAGCAGTTCTTC. It is translated as CASSVTSGAYNEQFF. The chain uses TRBV5-1 and TRBJ2-1; 9 bases agree with TRBD2. With 4 bases clipped from V and 4 bases from J, the junction kept 6 bases outside the gene matches. The CDR3 has 15 amino acids. CDR1 is SGHRS, CDR2 YFSETQ, per germline.

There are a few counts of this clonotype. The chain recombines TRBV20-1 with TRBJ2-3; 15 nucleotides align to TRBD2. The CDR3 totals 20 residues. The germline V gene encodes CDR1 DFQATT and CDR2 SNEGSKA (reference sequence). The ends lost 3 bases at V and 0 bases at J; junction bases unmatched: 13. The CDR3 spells CSARGTSGGQLRPSTDTQYF. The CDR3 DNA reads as TGCAGTGCTAGGGGGACTAGCGGGGGGCAACTACGACCTAGCACAGATACGCAGTATTTT.

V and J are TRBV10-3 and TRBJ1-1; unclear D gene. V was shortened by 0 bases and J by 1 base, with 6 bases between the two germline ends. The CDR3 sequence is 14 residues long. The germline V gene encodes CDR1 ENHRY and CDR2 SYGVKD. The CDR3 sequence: CAISESKANTEAFF. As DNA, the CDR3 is TGTGCCATCAGTGAGTCGAAAGCGAACACTGAAGCTTTCTTT.

For the CDR3, the DNA is TGTGCCAGCAGTCCGACAGGAAGGGGTCAGCCCCAGCATTTT. Translation gives CASSPTGRGQPQHF. The chain carries TRBV12-3 or TRBV12-4 and TRBJ1-5, with D tentatively TRBD1 (6 bases). The CDR3 loop spans 14 amino acids. Trimming took off 5 bases at V and 6 bases at J, with 14 bases between the two ends.

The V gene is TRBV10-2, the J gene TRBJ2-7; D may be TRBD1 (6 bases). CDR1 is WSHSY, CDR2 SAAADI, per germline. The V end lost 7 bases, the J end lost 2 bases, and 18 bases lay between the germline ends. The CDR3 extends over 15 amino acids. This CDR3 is CASTTDVGAAYEQYF. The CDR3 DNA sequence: TGCGCCAGCACCACGGACGTGGGGGCTGCCTACGAGCAGTACTTC.

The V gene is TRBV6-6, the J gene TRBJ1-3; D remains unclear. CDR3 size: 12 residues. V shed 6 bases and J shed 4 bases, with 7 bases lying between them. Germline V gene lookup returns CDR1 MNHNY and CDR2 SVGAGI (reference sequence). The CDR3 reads CASRSTGNTIYF. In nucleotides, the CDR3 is TGTGCCAGCAGGTCGACGGGAAACACCATATATTTT.

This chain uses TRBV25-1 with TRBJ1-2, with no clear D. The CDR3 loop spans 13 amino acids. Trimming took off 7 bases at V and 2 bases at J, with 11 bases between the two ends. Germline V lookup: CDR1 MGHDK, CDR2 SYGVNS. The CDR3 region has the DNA TGTGCCAGCATGAAAAACACCAACTATGGCTACACCTTC. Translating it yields CASMKNTNYGYTF.

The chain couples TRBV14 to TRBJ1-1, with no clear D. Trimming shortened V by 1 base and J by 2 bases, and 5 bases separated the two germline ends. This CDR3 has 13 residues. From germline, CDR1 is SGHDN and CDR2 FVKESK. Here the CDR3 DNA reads TGTGCCAGCAGCCAAGTCACCAACACTGAAGCTTTCTTT. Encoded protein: CASSQVTNTEAFF.

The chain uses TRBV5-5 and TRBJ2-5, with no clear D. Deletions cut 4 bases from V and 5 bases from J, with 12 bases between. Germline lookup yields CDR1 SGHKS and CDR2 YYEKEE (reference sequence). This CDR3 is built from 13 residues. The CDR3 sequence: CASSRSEEETQYF. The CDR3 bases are TGTGCCAGCAGCCGAAGCGAGGAGGAGACCCAGTACTTC. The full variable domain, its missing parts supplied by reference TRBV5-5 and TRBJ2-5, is DAGVTQSPTHLIKTRGQQVTLRCSPISGHKSVSWYQQVLGQGPQFIFQYYEKEERGRGNFPDRFSARQFPNYSSELNVNALLLGDSALYLCASSRSEEETQYFGPGTRLLVL.

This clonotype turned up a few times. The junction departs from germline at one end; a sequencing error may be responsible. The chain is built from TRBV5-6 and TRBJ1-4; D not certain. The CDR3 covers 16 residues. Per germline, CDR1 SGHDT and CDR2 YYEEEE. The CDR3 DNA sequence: TGTGCCAGCAGCTTGGTTGGGCAGTCGTACGGGCAAAAGCTGTTTTTT. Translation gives CASSLVGQSYGQKLFF.

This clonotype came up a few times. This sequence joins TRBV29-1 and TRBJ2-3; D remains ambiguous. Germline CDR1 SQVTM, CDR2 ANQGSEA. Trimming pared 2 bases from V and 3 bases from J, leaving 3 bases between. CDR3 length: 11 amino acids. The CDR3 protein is CSVERTDTQYF. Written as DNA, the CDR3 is TGCAGCGTTGAACGTACAGATACGCAGTATTTT.

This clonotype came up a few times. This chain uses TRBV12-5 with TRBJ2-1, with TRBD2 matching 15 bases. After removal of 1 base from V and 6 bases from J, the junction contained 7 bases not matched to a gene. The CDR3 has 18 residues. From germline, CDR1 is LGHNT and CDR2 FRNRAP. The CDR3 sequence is CASGLDGLAGGPSNEQFF. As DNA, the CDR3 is TGTGCTAGTGGTTTGGACGGACTAGCGGGGGGGCCATCCAATGAGCAGTTCTTC.

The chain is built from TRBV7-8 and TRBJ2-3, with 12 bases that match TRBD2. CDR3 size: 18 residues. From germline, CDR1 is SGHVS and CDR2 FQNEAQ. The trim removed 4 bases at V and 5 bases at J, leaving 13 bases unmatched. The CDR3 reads CASSSDLASGGALDTQYF. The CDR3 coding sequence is TGTGCCAGCAGCTCGGACCTAGCTAGCGGGGGGGCACTAGATACGCAGTATTTT.

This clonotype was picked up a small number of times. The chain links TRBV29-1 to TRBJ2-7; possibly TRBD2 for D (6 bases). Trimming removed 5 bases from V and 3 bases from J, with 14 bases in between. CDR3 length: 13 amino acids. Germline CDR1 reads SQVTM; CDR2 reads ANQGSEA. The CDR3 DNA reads TGCAGCGTTAAGGTAGCGGCGCGCTACGAGCAGTACTTC. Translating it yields CSVKVAARYEQYF.

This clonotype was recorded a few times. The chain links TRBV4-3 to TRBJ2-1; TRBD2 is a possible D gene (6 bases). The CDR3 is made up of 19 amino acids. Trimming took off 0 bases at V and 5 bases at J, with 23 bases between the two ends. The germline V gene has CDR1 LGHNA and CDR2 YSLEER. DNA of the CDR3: TGCGCCAGCAGCCAAGATCCTCCCGTACTAGCCGGGTCGGACAATGAGCAGTTCTTC. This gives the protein CASSQDPPVLAGSDNEQFF.